This T cell receptor (beta chain) was found in a study of vaccination effects on CD4 cells after COVID-19. CDR1 is SGHTA, CDR2 FQGTGA, per germline. The ends were cut back, 5 bases at V and 7 bases at J, with 20 bases in the middle. This CDR3 contains 16 residues. Generated by immunoSEQ multiplex PCR, the TCRdb table keeps only in-frame clones and is missing some. This sample has about 41,000 clones, with around 67% found just once. This clone showed up many times. The antigen is unknown. Before sequencing, viral peptide pools were used by the ViraFEST assay to expand antigen-specific CD4+ T cells. Investigators separated out CD4+ T cells once approximately 9 days of culture had passed. Nucleocapsid antibody tests were negative, and the vaccine recipients had no prior SARS-CoV-2 infection. With approximately 9.6 ug/ml peptides and roughly 9.3 IU/ml IL-2, fewer than 2.5 million PBMC per well were cultured.

Sequencing was performed on CD4+ T cells from PBMCs cultured with HCoV-OC43 spike peptides, taken before COVID-19 vaccination. Indicated subset: HCoV-OC43 spike overlapping peptide pool stimulation. This clonotype was sampled from a human donor who received a COVID-19 vaccine. The V call is TRBV7-3, the J call TRBJ2-2; the D is unclear. The DNA for the CDR3 is TGTGCCAGCAGCCCGGCTTGGGGTAGTCAGGACGGGGAGCTGTTTTTT. Its protein is CASSPAWGSQDGELFF.